This entry lists 19 T cell receptor beta chains sequenced from one sample in a study of cytomegalovirus exposure and HLA in healthy donors. 13 Jbeta primers and 60 Vbeta primers were used for the PCR. Profiled with immunoSEQ multiplex PCR; TCRdb holds only in-frame clones, not every one. The profile shows 95,000 to 150,000 clones, roughly three fifths of them singletons. Input material: PBMCs. The origin of the receptors is a man younger than 30 in good health and CMV-seronegative.

V gene TRBV2 combines with J gene TRBJ2-2; 9 bases align to TRBD1. With 4 bases clipped from V and 0 bases from J, the junction kept 3 bases outside the gene matches. The germline CDR1 and CDR2 sequences are SNHLY and FYNNEI. The CDR3 runs 16 residues. CDR3 nucleotide sequence: TGTGCCAGCAGTGGGAGACAGGGGGCGAACACCGGGGAGCTGTTTTTT. Its protein product is CASSGRQGANTGELFF.

The V call is TRBV29-1, the J call TRBJ2-1; D is unresolved. Germline V gene data show CDR1 as SQVTM and CDR2 as ANQGSEA. The CDR3 sequence is 10 residues long. The CDR3 is CSASHNEQFF. As DNA, the CDR3 is TGCAGTGCGTCCCACAATGAGCAGTTCTTC.

The rearrangement joins TRBV7-2 to TRBJ2-7, with TRBD1 identical over 8 bases. Germline V lookup: CDR1 SGHTA, CDR2 FQGNSA. Unmatched junction bases numbered 7, after V lost 4 bases and J lost 5 bases. CDR3 length equals 14 residues. The CDR3 DNA reads as TGTGCCAGCAGCTCACCAGGACAGGGCCACGAGCAGTACTTC. The encoded protein is CASSSPGQGHEQYF.

The chain couples TRBV27 to TRBJ1-3; unclear D gene. Trimming pared 3 bases from V and 4 bases from J, leaving 16 bases between. Germline CDR1 MNHEY, CDR2 SMNVEV (reference sequence). The CDR3 has 16 residues. CDR3 in DNA: TGTGCCAGCAGTTTTTCCTTTCCAGTCGCCGGAAACACCATATATTTT. Protein sequence: CASSFSFPVAGNTIYF.

The V call is TRBV5-4, the J call TRBJ2-3, with 12 bases lining up with TRBD2. Unmatched junction bases numbered 7, after V lost 0 bases and J lost 2 bases. The CDR3 covers 18 residues. Germline CDR1 and CDR2: SGHNT and YYREEE (reference sequence). The CDR3 spells CASSLGRTSGIYTDTQYF. CDR3 bases: TGTGCCAGCAGCTTGGGGCGGACTAGCGGGATATACACAGATACGCAGTATTTT. Based on the CDR3 plus reference TRBV5-4 and TRBJ2-3, the full variable domain is ETGVTQSPTHLIKTRGQQVTLRCSSQSGHNTVSWYQQALGQGPQFIFQYYREEENGRGNFPPRFSGLQFPNYSSELNVNALELDDSALYLCASSLGRTSGIYTDTQYFGPGTRLTVL.

The chain couples TRBV23-1 to TRBJ2-7; 8 bases map to TRBD1. TRBV23-1 is sorted into the ORF group, with uncertain function. V gave up 10 bases and J gave up 2 bases; unmatched junction bases: 13. This CDR3 contains 15 residues. CDR3: CANSVGQGPPYEQYF. The CDR3 DNA sequence: TGCGCCAACTCGGTTGGACAGGGACCACCCTACGAGCAGTACTTC.

This rearrangement joins TRBV5-1 to TRBJ2-1; 9 bases fit TRBD2. The CDR3 is 15 residues long. Looked up from germline, CDR1 is SGHRS and CDR2 is YFSETQ. With V trimmed by 0 bases and J by 15 bases, 13 bases remained unmatched. CDR3 in amino acids: CASSLDQSREGGGFF. As DNA, the CDR3 is TGCGCCAGCAGCTTGGATCAATCGCGGGAGGGTGGCGGGTTCTTC.

The chain combines TRBV30 with TRBJ2-2, with 8 bases aligning to TRBD1. With the DNA end fitting TRBJ1-3 better, the J assignment may be wrong. CDR1 is GTSNPN, CDR2 SVGIG, per germline (reference sequence). The CDR3 is 14 amino acids. CDR3 coding DNA: TGTGCCTGGAGCCAGGGGGCGCAGGGAAACACCATATATTTT. Translating it yields CAWSQGAQGNTIYF.

The chain carries TRBV13 and TRBJ1-4; D gene unclear. The CDR3 is made up of 16 amino acids. Trimming left V 5 bases short and J 8 bases short, with 21 bases between. CDR1 is PRHDT and CDR2 is FYEKMQ in the germline V gene (reference sequence). In DNA form, the CDR3 reads TGTGCCAGCAGCAAAAACCATCGGTCCAACGGGGAAAAACTGTTTTTT. Protein sequence: CASSKNHRSNGEKLFF.

V and J are TRBV2 and TRBJ2-5, with D perhaps matching TRBD2 (5 bases). Germline V lookup: CDR1 SNHLY, CDR2 FYNNEI. Trimming left V 6 bases short and J 0 bases short, with 14 bases between. CDR3 length equals 15 residues. The CDR3 spells CASREDLTYQETQYF. For the CDR3, the DNA is TGTGCCAGCAGGGAGGATCTAACGTACCAAGAGACCCAGTACTTC.

The chain recombines TRBV19 with TRBJ1-1; tentative D call: TRBD1 (5 bases). CDR1 is LNHDA and CDR2 is SQIVND in the germline V gene (reference sequence). This CDR3 is 15 amino acids long. V gave up 3 bases and J gave up 1 base, with 12 bases separating them. CDR3 nucleotide sequence: TGTGCCAGTAGTATCGTGTTGGGGGGGAACACTGAAGCTTTCTTT. It is translated as CASSIVLGGNTEAFF.

The CDR3: CASRPTAGTDTQYF. Here the CDR3 DNA reads TGTGCCAGCAGGCCCACCGCGGGCACAGATACGCAGTATTTT. V gene TRBV6-6 combines with J gene TRBJ2-3; D is ambiguous. The germline CDR1 and CDR2 sequences are MNHNY and SVGAGI (reference sequence). Trimming took off 6 bases at V and 1 base at J, with 11 bases between the two ends. This CDR3 is 14 amino acids long.

V and J are TRBV5-4 and TRBJ2-2; no firm D call. Looked up from germline, CDR1 is SGHNT and CDR2 is YYREEE (reference sequence). V gave up 4 bases and J gave up 3 bases, with 10 bases separating them. The CDR3 extends over 14 amino acids. The CDR3 here is CASSQRPDTGELFF. CDR3 in DNA: TGTGCCAGCAGCCAGAGGCCGGACACCGGGGAGCTGTTTTTT.

This chain uses TRBV30 with TRBJ1-2; perhaps TRBD1 as D (5 bases). V lost 6 bases, J lost 2 bases, and 19 bases lay in between. Germline CDR1 GTSNPN, CDR2 SVGIG (reference sequence). The CDR3 has 15 residues. The DNA for the CDR3 is TGTGCCTGCCCATCCTTAGGAGACAGCAACTATGGCTACACCTTC. It encodes CACPSLGDSNYGYTF.

This clone was picked up one time. The chain links TRBV5-5 to TRBJ2-2; D is unclear. V was cut by 5 bases and J by 6 bases, with 11 bases left in between. Germline CDR1 reads SGHKS; CDR2 reads YYEKEE (reference sequence). The CDR3 extends over 13 amino acids. For the CDR3, the DNA is TGTGCCAGCAGACTGGCGGAGCCCGGGGAGCTGTTTTTT. This encodes CASRLAEPGELFF.

The rearrangement links TRBV6-5 to TRBJ1-5, with D hard to call. This CDR3 comprises 14 residues. Germline loops: CDR1 MNHEY, CDR2 SVGAGI. Trimming removed 2 bases from V and 5 bases from J, with 10 bases in between. CDR3: CASSYRTGDQPQHF. CDR3 in DNA: TGTGCCAGCAGTTACCGGACGGGAGATCAGCCCCAGCATTTT.

The V call is TRBV6-1, the J call TRBJ2-5; TRBD2 matches 8 bases. CDR1 MNHNS and CDR2 SASEGT come from the germline V gene. After removal of 1 base from V and 1 base from J, the junction contained 5 bases not matched to a gene. The CDR3 totals 16 residues. Here the CDR3 reads CASSEGRAGGQETQYF. The CDR3 DNA sequence: TGTGCCAGCAGTGAAGGACGGGCGGGGGGCCAAGAGACCCAGTACTTC.

CDR3 nucleotide sequence: TGTGCCAGCAGTGAAATCCCCTTAGGAGCGGGGCCTTCCTACGAGCAGTACTTC. It codes for CASSEIPLGAGPSYEQYF. The chain is built from TRBV6-1 and TRBJ2-7, with 7 bases that match TRBD2. This CDR3 spans 18 amino acids. Per germline, CDR1 MNHNS and CDR2 SASEGT. Trimming took 2 bases from V and 1 from J; bases not matched to a gene: 14.

This clone was detected a few times. V gene TRBV5-4 combines with J gene TRBJ2-7; 10 nucleotides agree with TRBD2. Germline V gene sequence: CDR1 SGHNT, CDR2 YYREEE (reference sequence). Trimming at V came to 0 bases and at J to 6 bases, leaving 3 bases not matched to a gene. CDR3 length: 14 residues. CDR3 in amino acids: CASSLVASGSEQYF. The DNA for the CDR3 is TGTGCCAGCAGCTTGGTGGCTAGCGGGAGCGAGCAGTACTTC.